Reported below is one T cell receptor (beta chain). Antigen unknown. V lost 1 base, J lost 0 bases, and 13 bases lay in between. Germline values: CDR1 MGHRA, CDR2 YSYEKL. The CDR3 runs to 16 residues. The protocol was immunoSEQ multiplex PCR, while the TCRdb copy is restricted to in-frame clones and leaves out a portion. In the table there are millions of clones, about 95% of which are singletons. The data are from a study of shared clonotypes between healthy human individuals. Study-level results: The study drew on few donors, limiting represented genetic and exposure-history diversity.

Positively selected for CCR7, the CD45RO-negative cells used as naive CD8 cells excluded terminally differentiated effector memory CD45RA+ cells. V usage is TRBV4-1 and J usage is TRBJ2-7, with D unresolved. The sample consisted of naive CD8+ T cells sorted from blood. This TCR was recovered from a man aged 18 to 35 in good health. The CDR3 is CASSQGGGRSSYEQYF. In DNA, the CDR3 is TGCGCCAGCAGCCAAGGCGGCGGCAGGAGCTCCTACGAGCAGTACTTC.